One sample yielded the 26 T cell receptor beta chains listed below, sequenced in a study of T cells in Graves' hyperthyroidism and ophthalmopathy. RNA transcripts yielded amplified TCR beta CDR3 regions. The primer set for the first-round RT-PCR of the TCR CDR3 was HTBI. TCRdb processed the multiplex PCR reads anew with MiXCR; each CDR3 protein has one entry. The top ten clones hold roughly 6.6% of a sample with about 590,000 distinct CDR3 sequences, 15% to 19% of them seen once. The sequencing input was blood. The receptor set was obtained from a woman in her 30s with Graves' hyperthyroidism.

Ten or more counts support this clonotype. The V and J genes are TRBV27 and TRBJ2-3, with no clear D. V was shortened by 6 bases and J by 2 bases, with 6 bases between the two germline ends. Germline V gene lookup returns CDR1 MNHEY and CDR2 SMNVEV (reference sequence). The CDR3 has 12 amino acids. CDR3 sequence reads: CASRTLTDTQYF. The CDR3, as DNA: TGTGCCAGCAGGACCCTCACAGATACGCAGTATTTT.

This clonotype was found many times. V is TRBV3-1 and J is TRBJ1-3; D is undetermined. V lost 0 bases to trimming and J lost 4 bases, with 13 bases between them. The germline gives CDR1 LGHDT, CDR2 YNNKEL (reference sequence). There are 16 residues in the CDR3. The CDR3 is CASSQEAWVDGNTIYF. The CDR3 nucleotides are TGTGCCAGCAGCCAAGAGGCATGGGTGGACGGAAACACCATATATTTT.

This clonotype was found a few times. V gene TRBV19 combines with J gene TRBJ1-3; no clear D. With 5 bases removed from V and 0 bases from J, the gap between germline ends came to 14 bases. CDR3 length: 16 residues. Looked up from germline, CDR1 is LNHDA and CDR2 is SQIVND (reference sequence). This CDR3 reads CASSFGRRSSGNTIYF. CDR3 coding DNA: TGTGCCAGTAGTTTCGGCAGGCGATCCTCTGGAAACACCATATATTTT.

This clonotype was found many times. The gene calls are TRBV30 and TRBJ2-2; 7 bases map to TRBD2. Germline CDR1 reads GTSNPN; CDR2 reads SVGIG (reference sequence). The CDR3 covers 15 residues. V gave up 3 bases and J gave up 6 bases; unmatched junction bases: 10. This CDR3 is CAWRGGGPSSGELFF. In nucleotides, the CDR3 is TGTGCCTGGAGGGGCGGGGGACCGTCTTCCGGGGAGCTGTTTTTT.

This clonotype was seen once. V usage is TRBV5-4 and J usage is TRBJ2-7; D might be TRBD2 (6 bases). The germline gives CDR1 SGHNT, CDR2 YYREEE (reference sequence). With 2 bases removed from V and 6 bases from J, the gap between germline ends came to 18 bases. This CDR3 spans 15 amino acids. CDR3 region: CASSLGEVGVGEQYF. In DNA, the CDR3 is TGTGCCAGCAGCTTAGGGGAGGTGGGGGTCGGCGAGCAGTACTTC.

This clonotype showed up just a few times. This chain links TRBV27 with TRBJ2-2; 7 nucleotides match TRBD2. The J segment lost 3 bases and the V segment lost 7 bases, leaving 8 bases of the junction unmatched. CDR3 length: 15 amino acids. Germline V gives CDR1 MNHEY, CDR2 SMNVEV (reference sequence). The CDR3 DNA follows: TGTGCCAGCATCCCACTAGCGAGGGACACCGGGGAGCTGTTTTTT. As protein: CASIPLARDTGELFF.

This clonotype has ten or more counts. The V gene is TRBV18, the J gene TRBJ2-7; 9 nucleotides match TRBD1. This CDR3 is 14 amino acids long. Looked up from germline, CDR1 is KGHSH and CDR2 is LQKENI. V was clipped by 3 bases and J by 4 bases; unmatched bases: 4. Written as DNA, the CDR3 is TGTGCCAGCTCACCGGGACAGGGAAAGTACGAGCAGTACTTC. It yields the protein CASSPGQGKYEQYF.

The chain has TRBV20-1 and TRBJ2-5; TRBD1 matches at 8 bases. CDR1 and CDR2 from the germline V gene are DFQATT and SNEGSKA (reference sequence). This CDR3 contains 13 residues. V shed 6 bases, J shed 5 bases, and the junction held 8 bases outside the gene matches. The DNA for the CDR3 is TGCAGTGCCAGAAAGGACAGGGAGGAGACCCAGTACTTC. Protein: CSARKDREETQYF.

The sample holds many counts of this clonotype. The chain carries TRBV5-1 and TRBJ2-7, with D perhaps matching TRBD1 or TRBD2 (5 bases each). V gave up 2 bases and J gave up 4 bases, with 10 bases separating them. The CDR3 has 13 amino acids. Germline loops: CDR1 SGHRS, CDR2 YFSETQ. The CDR3 reads CASSFGREYEQYF. As DNA, the CDR3 is TGCGCCAGCAGCTTTGGCAGGGAGTACGAGCAGTACTTC.

The gene calls are TRBV29-1 and TRBJ2-2, with D possibly being TRBD1 or TRBD2 (7 bases each). CDR1 is SQVTM and CDR2 is ANQGSEA in the germline V gene. V dropped 5 bases and J dropped 7 bases, with 17 bases sitting between them. This CDR3 is 14 amino acids long. CDR3 DNA sequence: TGCAGCGTTAACAGGCAGGGGGGGATCGGGGAGCTGTTTTTT. This sequence encodes CSVNRQGGIGELFF.

This clonotype has at least ten counts. The rearrangement uses TRBV6-1 and TRBJ1-2; 10 bases are shared with TRBD1. Germline CDR1 and CDR2: MNHNS and SASEGT. CDR3 length: 16 amino acids. After removal of 8 bases from V and 4 bases from J, the junction contained 13 bases not matched to a gene. CDR3 residues: CASSPGQGFRVYGYTF. CDR3 sequence (DNA): TGTGCCAGCTCCCCGGGACAGGGGTTTCGAGTCTATGGCTACACCTTC.

This clonotype has ten or more counts. This chain links TRBV28 with TRBJ1-6; TRBD1 aligns across 9 bases. Germline V CDR1 and CDR2: MDHEN, SYDVKM. This CDR3 spans 14 amino acids. V lost 5 bases, J lost 9 bases, and 5 bases stayed unmatched. The CDR3 DNA is TGTGCCAGCAGTACCGGGACAGGGACTTCACCCCTCCACTTT. Amino acid sequence: CASSTGTGTSPLHF.

The rearrangement links TRBV30 to TRBJ2-2, with TRBD2 identical over 8 bases. The CDR3 sequence is 15 residues long. The germline gives CDR1 GTSNPN, CDR2 SVGIG (reference sequence). V trimming: 4 bases; J trimming: 7 bases; junction bases outside the gene matches: 11. The CDR3 spells CAWTRMTSVYGELFF. Written as DNA, the CDR3 is TGTGCCTGGACCCGAATGACTAGCGTTTACGGGGAGCTGTTTTTT.

A word on this clonotype: It is likely a read error, because the conserved phenylalanine at the end of the CDR3 is missing. The chain is built from TRBV7-3 and TRBJ1-1; TRBD1 matches at 7 bases. The trim removed 1 base at V and 8 bases at J, leaving 4 bases unmatched. The V gene's germline CDR1 is SGHTA and CDR2 FQGTGA. The CDR3 contains 13 residues. The CDR3 is CASSLIHRGEAFL. CDR3 coding DNA: TGTGCCAGCAGCTTAATTCACAGGGGCGAAGCTTTCCTT.

This clonotype was seen at least ten times. The rearrangement uses TRBV5-1 and TRBJ2-7, with TRBD2 matching over 14 bases. This CDR3 region has 17 residues. Looked up from germline, CDR1 is SGHRS and CDR2 is YFSETQ. V gave up 0 bases and J gave up 3 bases; unmatched junction bases: 5. DNA of the CDR3: TGCGCCAGCAGCTTGGGGGGGACTAGCGGGAGTATCTACGAGCAGTACTTC. It codes for CASSLGGTSGSIYEQYF. Looking up the rest from reference TRBV5-1 and TRBJ2-7 gives the full variable domain: KAGVTQTPRYLIKTRGQQVTLSCSPISGHRSVSWYQQTPGQGLQFLFEYFSETQRNKGNFPGRFSGRQFSNSRSEMNVSTLELGDSALYLCASSLGGTSGSIYEQYFGPGTRLTVT.

This clonotype was counted ten times or more. Here the CDR3 reads CASSIGTAGGTGELFF. The CDR3 DNA reads TGTGCCAGCAGCATTGGGACCGCGGGTGGCACCGGGGAGCTGTTTTTT. The V gene is TRBV12-3 or TRBV12-4, the J gene TRBJ2-2; the D call may be TRBD1 or TRBD2 (5 bases each). CDR3 size: 16 residues. Trimming shortened V by 6 bases and J by 4 bases, and 18 bases separated the two germline ends.

This clonotype has a count of ten or more. The chain joins TRBV15 to TRBJ2-3, with 10 bases matching TRBD2. The germline V gene encodes CDR1 LNHNV and CDR2 YYDKDF (reference sequence). The V and J ends lost 0 bases and 4 bases, in that order; junction bases with no gene match: 16. This CDR3 is built from 20 residues. CDR3 bases: TGTGCCACCAGCAGAGATTGGTCCGTCCGGCTAGCGGGAGATCCAGATACGCAGTATTTT. It codes for CATSRDWSVRLAGDPDTQYF. Full variable domain (remainder filled in from reference TRBV15 and TRBJ2-3): DAMVIQNPRYQVTQFGKPVTLSCSQTLNHNVMYWYQQKSSQAPKLLFHYYDKDFNNEADTPDNFQSRRPNTSFCFLDIRSPGLGDTAMYLCATSRDWSVRLAGDPDTQYFGPGTRLTVL.

This clonotype was detected many times. The V and J genes are TRBV28 and TRBJ2-2; a weak D match, TRBD2 (5 bases). This CDR3 has 16 amino acids. Germline assignment: CDR1 MDHEN and CDR2 SYDVKM. The ends were cut back, 6 bases at V and 6 bases at J, with 20 bases in the middle. This CDR3 is CASRRADQRTSGELFF. CDR3 nucleotide sequence: TGTGCCAGCAGGCGAGCGGATCAACGGACGTCCGGGGAGCTGTTTTTT. Looking up the rest from reference TRBV28 and TRBJ2-2 gives the full variable domain: DVKVTQSSRYLVKRTGEKVFLECVQDMDHENMFWYRQDPGLGLRLIYFSYDVKMKEKGDIPEGYSVSREKKERFSLILESASTNQTSMYLCASRRADQRTSGELFFGEGSRLTVL.

The CDR3, as DNA: TGCAGTGCTAGGGCGGCGGGACTAGCGGAAGGGACCCAGTACTTC. Translation: CSARAAGLAEGTQYF. The chain uses TRBV20-1 and TRBJ2-5, with 11 bases that match TRBD2. V shed 3 bases, J shed 7 bases, and the junction held 10 bases outside the gene matches. This CDR3 has 15 residues. CDR1 DFQATT and CDR2 SNEGSKA come from the germline V gene (reference sequence).

The gene calls are TRBV19 and TRBJ1-1; D uncertain. Per the germline V gene, CDR1 is LNHDA and CDR2 is SQIVND (reference sequence). This CDR3 is built from 12 residues. V lost 11 bases and J 1 base, leaving 11 bases between the germline ends. The CDR3 is CASKVENTEAFF. The CDR3 DNA is TGTGCCTCCAAAGTGGAGAACACTGAAGCTTTCTTT.

This clonotype appeared many times. The CDR3 sequence: CASSERPPANTGELFF. The CDR3 DNA follows: TGTGCCAGCAGTGAAAGACCGCCCGCAAACACCGGGGAGCTGTTTTTT. The chain has TRBV2 and TRBJ2-2, with D unclear. CDR3 length: 16 amino acids. CDR1 and CDR2 from the germline V gene are SNHLY and FYNNEI. Trimming pared 2 bases from V and 2 bases from J, leaving 12 bases between.

At least ten counts were recorded for this clonotype. The chain uses TRBV6-5 and TRBJ1-5; weak D call: TRBD1 (6 bases). Trimming pared 2 bases from V and 3 bases from J, leaving 11 bases between. The CDR3 runs to 15 residues. The germline V gene has CDR1 MNHEY and CDR2 SVGAGI. CDR3 nucleotide sequence: TGTGCCAGCAGTTACCTGACAGGTGACAATCAGCCCCAGCATTTT. Translated, it gives CASSYLTGDNQPQHF.

This chain links TRBV5-1 with TRBJ2-2; D might be TRBD1 (5 bases). This CDR3 has 15 residues. The germline V and J ends were trimmed by 0 bases and 5 bases, with 11 bases remaining between them. The V gene's germline CDR1 is SGHRS and CDR2 YFSETQ. This CDR3 is CASSLVWGRTGELFF. DNA for the CDR3: TGCGCCAGCAGCTTGGTCTGGGGCCGTACCGGGGAGCTGTTTTTT. Variable domain in full (rest from reference TRBV5-1 and TRBJ2-2): KAGVTQTPRYLIKTRGQQVTLSCSPISGHRSVSWYQQTPGQGLQFLFEYFSETQRNKGNFPGRFSGRQFSNSRSEMNVSTLELGDSALYLCASSLVWGRTGELFFGEGSRLTVL.

As concerns this clonotype: This sequence may be a read error, since a much larger clone differs from it by one base. This chain links TRBV6-1 with TRBJ1-2; no clear D. Per germline, CDR1 MNHNS and CDR2 SASEGT. CDR3 size: 12 residues. The CDR3 DNA reads TGTGCCAGCGGTGACGGTCCCTATGGCTACACCTTC. Residues: CASGDGPYGYTF.

The rearrangement uses TRBV18 and TRBJ1-5, with 8 positions matching TRBD1. The CDR3 length is 17 residues. Germline CDR1 reads KGHSH; CDR2 reads LQKENI. The trim removed 0 bases at V and 4 bases at J, leaving 8 bases unmatched. The DNA of the CDR3 is TGTGCCAGCTCACCACCACCCCAGGGGGCGGGAAATCAGCCCCAGCATTTT. This gives the protein CASSPPPQGAGNQPQHF.

This clonotype occurred a few times. The V gene is TRBV28, the J gene TRBJ1-5; 7 positions agree with TRBD1. The J segment lost 2 bases and the V segment lost 4 bases, leaving 5 bases of the junction unmatched. The CDR3 spans 15 residues. Germline V CDR1 and CDR2: MDHEN, SYDVKM. In DNA form, the CDR3 reads TGTGCCAGCAGTTACTCAGGGGGTGGCAATCAGCCCCAGCATTTT. Amino acid sequence: CASSYSGGGNQPQHF.